Each of the 5 T cell receptor beta chains below was sequenced from the same sample in a study of blood T cell repertoires in COVID-19. Method: immunoSEQ multiplex PCR; TCRdb's copy keeps in-frame clones and lacks some. The sample has some 170,000 clones, approximately 90% seen once. Sequencing was performed on peripheral blood. These receptors were obtained from a woman between 45 and 60 years old with acute or convalescent COVID-19.

This sequence joins TRBV6-6 and TRBJ2-5, with TRBD1 as a possible D gene (6 bases). This CDR3 has 14 amino acids. The germline V gene encodes CDR1 MNHNY and CDR2 SVGAGI (reference sequence). Trimming took off 6 bases at V and 1 base at J, with 12 bases between the two ends. The CDR3 sequence is CASRLQGPQETQYF. CDR3 nucleotide sequence: TGTGCCAGCAGGCTGCAGGGGCCCCAAGAGACCCAGTACTTC.

V is TRBV5-6 and J is TRBJ2-7; 7 bases match TRBD2. The CDR3 contains 14 residues. Trimming cost V 4 bases and J 4 bases; bases outside gene matches: 8. The germline gives CDR1 SGHDT, CDR2 YYEEEE. CDR3 nucleotide sequence: TGTGCCAGCAGCCTCGGGAGGCTGGGGTACGAGCAGTACTTC. It yields the protein CASSLGRLGYEQYF.

This chain joins TRBV19 and TRBJ1-4; no definite D call. Trimming stripped 6 bases from V and 4 bases from J, with 12 bases between. Germline assignment: CDR1 LNHDA and CDR2 SQIVND (reference sequence). The CDR3 has 14 residues. As DNA, the CDR3 is TGTGCCAGTAGGAGGGTAAACAATAATGAAAAACTGTTTTTT. Amino acids: CASRRVNNNEKLFF.

The J gene is TRBJ2-2, the V gene TRBV10-3, with D uncertain. The CDR3 spans 15 residues. The V and J ends lost 4 bases and 0 bases respectively, with 9 bases between them. Germline V gene sequence: CDR1 ENHRY, CDR2 SYGVKD. The CDR3 sequence: CAISGADTNTGELFF. CDR3 nucleotide sequence: TGTGCCATCAGTGGGGCCGATACGAACACCGGGGAGCTGTTTTTT.

CDR3 loop: CASSLAPGGYTF. CDR3 sequence (DNA): TGTGCCAGCAGTTTAGCTCCAGGGGGCTACACCTTC. V is TRBV12-3 or TRBV12-4 and J is TRBJ1-2; TRBD1 might be the D (5 bases). The CDR3 extends over 12 amino acids. The V gene lost 0 bases and the J gene lost 8 bases, with 7 bases spanning the gap.